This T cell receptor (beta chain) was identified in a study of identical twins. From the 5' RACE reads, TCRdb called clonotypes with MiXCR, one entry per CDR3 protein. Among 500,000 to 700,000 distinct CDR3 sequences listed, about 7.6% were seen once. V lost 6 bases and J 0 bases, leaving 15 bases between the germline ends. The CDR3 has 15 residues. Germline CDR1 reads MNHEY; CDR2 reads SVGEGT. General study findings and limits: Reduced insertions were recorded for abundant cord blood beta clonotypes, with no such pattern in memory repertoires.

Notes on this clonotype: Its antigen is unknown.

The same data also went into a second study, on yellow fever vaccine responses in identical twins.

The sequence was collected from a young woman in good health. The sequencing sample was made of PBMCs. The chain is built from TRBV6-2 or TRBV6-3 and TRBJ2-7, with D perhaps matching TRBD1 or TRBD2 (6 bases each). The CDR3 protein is CASSPGDSPSYEQYF. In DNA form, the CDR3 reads TGTGCCAGCAGCCCAGGGGACTCCCCCTCCTACGAGCAGTACTTC.